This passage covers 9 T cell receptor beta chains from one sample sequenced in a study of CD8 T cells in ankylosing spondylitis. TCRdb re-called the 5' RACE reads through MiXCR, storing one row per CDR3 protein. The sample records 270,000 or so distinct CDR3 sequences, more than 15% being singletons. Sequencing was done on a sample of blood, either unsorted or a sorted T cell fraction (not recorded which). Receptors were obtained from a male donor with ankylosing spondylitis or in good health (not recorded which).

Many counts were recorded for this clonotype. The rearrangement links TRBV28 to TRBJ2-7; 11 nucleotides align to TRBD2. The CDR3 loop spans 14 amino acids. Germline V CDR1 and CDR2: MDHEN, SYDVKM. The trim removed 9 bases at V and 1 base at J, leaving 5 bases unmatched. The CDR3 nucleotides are TGTGCCAGTTTTCCTAGCGGGAGGTCCTACGAGCAGTACTTC. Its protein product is CASFPSGRSYEQYF.

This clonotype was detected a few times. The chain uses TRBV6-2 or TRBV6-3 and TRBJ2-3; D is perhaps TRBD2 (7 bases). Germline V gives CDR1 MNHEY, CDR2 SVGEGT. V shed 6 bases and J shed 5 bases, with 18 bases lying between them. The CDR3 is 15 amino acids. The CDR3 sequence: CASRDLRGEGDTQYF. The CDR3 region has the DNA TGTGCCAGCAGAGATCTGAGGGGGGAGGGAGATACGCAGTATTTT.

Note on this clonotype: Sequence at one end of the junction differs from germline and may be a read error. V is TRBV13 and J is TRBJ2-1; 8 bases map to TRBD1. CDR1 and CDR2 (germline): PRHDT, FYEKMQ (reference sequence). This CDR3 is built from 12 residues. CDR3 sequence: CASSAGTGVLWF. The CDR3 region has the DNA TGTGCCAGCAGCGCCGGGACAGGAGTATTATGGTTC.

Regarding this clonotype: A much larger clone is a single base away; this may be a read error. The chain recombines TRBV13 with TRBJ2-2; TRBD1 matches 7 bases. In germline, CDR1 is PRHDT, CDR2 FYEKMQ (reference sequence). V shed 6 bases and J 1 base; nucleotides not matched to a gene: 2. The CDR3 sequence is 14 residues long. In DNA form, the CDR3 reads TGTGCCAGCAGGCGGACAGGGAACACCGGGGAGCTGTTTTTT. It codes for CASRRTGNTGELFF.

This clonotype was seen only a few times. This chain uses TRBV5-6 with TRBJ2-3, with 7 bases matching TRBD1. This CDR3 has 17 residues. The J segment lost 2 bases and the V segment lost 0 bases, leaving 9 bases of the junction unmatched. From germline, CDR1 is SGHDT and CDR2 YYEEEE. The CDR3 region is CASSLGGTEIFTDTQYF. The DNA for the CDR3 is TGTGCCAGCAGCTTGGGGGGGACAGAGATATTCACAGATACGCAGTATTTT.

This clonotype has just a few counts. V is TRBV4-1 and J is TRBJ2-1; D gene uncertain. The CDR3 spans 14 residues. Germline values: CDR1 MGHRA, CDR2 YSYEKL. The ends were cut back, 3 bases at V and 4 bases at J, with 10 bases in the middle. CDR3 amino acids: CASSHITEYNEQFF. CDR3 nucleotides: TGCGCCAGCAGCCACATCACAGAATACAATGAGCAGTTCTTC.

CDR3 nucleotides: TGTGCCAGCACCCAGACTAGCGGGAGCAATGAGCAGTTCTTC. Translation gives CASTQTSGSNEQFF. The rearrangement joins TRBV6-1 to TRBJ2-1; 12 bases fit TRBD2. Germline values: CDR1 MNHNS, CDR2 SASEGT. CDR3 length equals 14 residues. V trimming: 7 bases; J trimming: 6 bases; junction bases outside the gene matches: 4.

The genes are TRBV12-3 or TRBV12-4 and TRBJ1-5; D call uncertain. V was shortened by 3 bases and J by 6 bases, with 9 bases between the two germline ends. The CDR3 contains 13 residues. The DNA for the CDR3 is TGTGCCAGCAGTTTTGGTGGGCGTCAGCCCCAGCATTTT. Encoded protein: CASSFGGRQPQHF.

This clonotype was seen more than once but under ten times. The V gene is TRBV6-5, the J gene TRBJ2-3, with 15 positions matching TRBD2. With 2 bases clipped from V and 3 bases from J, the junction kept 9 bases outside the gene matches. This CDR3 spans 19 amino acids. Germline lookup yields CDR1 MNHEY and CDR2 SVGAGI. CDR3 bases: TGTGCCAGCAGTTACGAGGGACTAGCGGGAGGTCGGTCAACAGATACGCAGTATTTT. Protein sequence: CASSYEGLAGGRSTDTQYF.